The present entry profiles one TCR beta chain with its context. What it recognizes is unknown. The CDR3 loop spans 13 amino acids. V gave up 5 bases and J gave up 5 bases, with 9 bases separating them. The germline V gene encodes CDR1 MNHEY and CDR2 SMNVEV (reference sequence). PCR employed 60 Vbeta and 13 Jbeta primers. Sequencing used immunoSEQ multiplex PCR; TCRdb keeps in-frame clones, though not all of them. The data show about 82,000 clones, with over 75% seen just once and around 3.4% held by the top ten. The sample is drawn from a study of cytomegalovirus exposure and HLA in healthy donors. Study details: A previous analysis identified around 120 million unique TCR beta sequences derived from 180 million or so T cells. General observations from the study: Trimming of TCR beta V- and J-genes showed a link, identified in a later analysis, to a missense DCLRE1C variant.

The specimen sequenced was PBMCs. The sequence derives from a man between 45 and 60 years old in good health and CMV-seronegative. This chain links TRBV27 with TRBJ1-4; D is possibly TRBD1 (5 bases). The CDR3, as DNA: TGTGCCAGCAGTCGACAGCAAAATGAAAAACTGTTTTTT. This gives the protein CASSRQQNEKLFF.